The 18 T cell receptor beta chains listed next were all sequenced from one sample in a study of beta chain features in type 1 diabetes. Expressed TCRB transcripts were sequenced after all isolated RNA was converted to cDNA. Profiled with immunoSEQ multiplex PCR; TCRdb holds only in-frame clones, not every one. The profile shows roughly 450,000 clones, approximately 15% of them singletons. The specimen was naive CD4+ T cells from blood. All receptors come from a man in his thirties or forties in good health.

Comment on this clone: Other DNA sequences in this specimen translate into the identical CDR3. The gene calls are TRBV9 and TRBJ2-3; 7 nucleotides align to TRBD2. Trimming cost V 2 bases and J 3 bases; bases outside gene matches: 0. Germline V gene data show CDR1 as SGDLS and CDR2 as YYNGEE. This CDR3 comprises 13 residues. The CDR3 DNA is TGTGCCAGCAGCGTGGGGGGGACAGATACGCAGTATTTT. Protein sequence: CASSVGGTDTQYF.

This clone has more than one count but fewer than ten. The V call is TRBV5-1, the J call TRBJ2-1; TRBD2 agrees at 11 bases. CDR3 length: 16 residues. In germline, CDR1 is SGHRS, CDR2 YFSETQ. V gave up 1 base and J gave up 6 bases; unmatched junction bases: 6. CDR3 DNA sequence: TGCGCCAGCAGCTTGACTAGCGGGGGTGGGTCCAATGAGCAGTTCTTC. It specifies CASSLTSGGGSNEQFF.

The chain recombines TRBV9 with TRBJ2-2; tentative D call: TRBD1 (7 bases). The germline V and J ends were trimmed by 4 bases and 4 bases, with 17 bases remaining between them. From germline, CDR1 is SGDLS and CDR2 YYNGEE. This CDR3 has 16 amino acids. This CDR3 reads CASSSQGRGPTGELFF. The CDR3 DNA reads as TGTGCCAGCAGCTCACAGGGGCGGGGCCCCACCGGGGAGCTGTTTTTT. The variable domain in full, with the rest retrieved from reference TRBV9 and TRBJ2-2, is DSGVTQTPKHLITATGQRVTLRCSPRSGDLSVYWYQQSLDQGLQFLIQYYNGEERAKGNILERFSAQQFPDLHSELNLSSLELGDSALYFCASSSQGRGPTGELFFGEGSRLTVL.

The rearrangement uses TRBV6-5 and TRBJ2-4; 8 positions match TRBD1. V shed 5 bases and J 8 bases; nucleotides not matched to a gene: 5. This CDR3 region has 13 residues. The germline gives CDR1 MNHEY, CDR2 SVGAGI. CDR3 DNA sequence: TGTGCCAGCAGTCGGACAGGGTCGCACATTCAGTACTTC. As protein: CASSRTGSHIQYF.

In this sample, this clone turned up a few times. The chain has TRBV19 and TRBJ1-3; D gene uncertain. V was pared by 2 bases and J by 7 bases, with 0 bases between. The CDR3 runs 10 residues. The germline CDR1 and CDR2 sequences are LNHDA and SQIVND (reference sequence). The CDR3 sequence is CASSINTIYF. DNA for the CDR3: TGTGCCAGTAGTATAAACACCATATATTTT.

The CDR3 DNA reads as TGTGCCAGCAGTCCAGGGACTAGCGGGGCAGATACGCAGTATTTT. Encoded protein: CASSPGTSGADTQYF. The chain employs TRBV6-6 and TRBJ2-3; TRBD2 matches 13 bases. Germline values: CDR1 MNHNY, CDR2 SVGAGI (reference sequence). Trimming cost V 5 bases and J 4 bases; bases outside gene matches: 3. This CDR3 has 15 residues.

The table lists this clone with a few counts. The chain uses TRBV9 and TRBJ2-1, with 9 nucleotides matching TRBD2. CDR1 and CDR2 from the germline V gene are SGDLS and YYNGEE. V lost 4 bases, J lost 9 bases, and 8 bases stayed unmatched. CDR3 length: 14 residues. The CDR3: CASSLSGSLSEQFF. CDR3 coding DNA: TGTGCCAGCAGCCTTAGCGGGAGTTTATCTGAGCAGTTCTTC.

The genes are TRBV19 and TRBJ2-4; 9 bases line up with TRBD2. CDR3 length: 14 amino acids. V lost 3 bases to trimming and J lost 7 bases; unmatched junction nucleotides: 4. Per the germline V gene, CDR1 is LNHDA and CDR2 is SQIVND (reference sequence). In DNA form, the CDR3 reads TGTGCCAGTAGTATTAGCGGGAGTTTGAACATTCAGTACTTC. Its translation is CASSISGSLNIQYF.

This clone was recorded a few times. The chain joins TRBV7-2 to TRBJ2-3; unclear D gene. The germline gives CDR1 SGHTA, CDR2 FQGNSA. The germline V and J ends were trimmed by 5 bases and 4 bases, with 13 bases remaining between them. The CDR3 contains 14 residues. The CDR3 is CASSPGLRPDTQYF. The CDR3 nucleotides read TGTGCCAGCAGCCCTGGTCTGCGACCAGATACGCAGTATTTT. The full variable domain, in which reference TRBV7-2 and TRBJ2-3 provide the parts outside the CDR3, is GAGVSQSPSNKVTEKGKDVELRCDPISGHTALYWYRQSLGQGLEFLIYFQGNSAPDKSGLPSDRFSAERTGGSVSTLTIQRTQQEDSAVYLCASSPGLRPDTQYFGPGTRLTVL.

In its sample, this clone was seen many times. The V and J genes are TRBV14 and TRBJ2-1; D is unclear. Trimming removed 3 bases at V and 9 bases at J, with 12 bases between. CDR1 is SGHDN and CDR2 is FVKESK in the germline V gene. There are 13 residues in the CDR3. Here the CDR3 DNA reads TGTGCCAGCAGCCACCTAACTTCGGGTGAGCAGTTCTTC. Protein product: CASSHLTSGEQFF.

Remarks on this clone: This same CDR3 is encoded by further DNA sequences in the sample. The V gene is TRBV9, the J gene TRBJ1-2, with D uncertain. CDR1 is SGDLS and CDR2 is YYNGEE in the germline V gene. Deletions cut 2 bases from V and 4 bases from J, with 9 bases between. The length of the CDR3 is 13 residues. The CDR3 DNA sequence: TGTGCCAGCAGCGTCGGCAGTGGCTATGGCTACACCTTC. Protein product: CASSVGSGYGYTF.

The DNA for the CDR3 is TGTGCCAGCAGCGTAGCCTCGGACCCAGATACGCAGTATTTT. This translates into CASSVASDPDTQYF. This chain uses TRBV9 with TRBJ2-3, with D unclear. Germline V gives CDR1 SGDLS, CDR2 YYNGEE. This CDR3 is built from 14 residues. The germline V and J ends were trimmed by 0 bases and 4 bases, with 9 bases remaining between them.

This sequence joins TRBV4-3 and TRBJ2-6; no clear D gene. The germline gives CDR1 LGHNA, CDR2 YSLEER. This CDR3 is built from 16 residues. Trimming took 2 bases from V and 1 from J, leaving 9 bases between them. CDR3 coding DNA: TGCGCCAGCAGCCAACTTTCAAGGTCTGGGGCCAACGTCCTGACTTTC. Translating gives CASSQLSRSGANVLTF.

CDR3 amino acids: CASSPDRSSYNEQFF. In DNA, the CDR3 is TGTGCCAGCAGCCCGGACAGGAGCTCCTACAATGAGCAGTTCTTC. The chain links TRBV5-4 to TRBJ2-1, with 7 bases that match TRBD1. CDR3 length equals 15 residues. Germline V gives CDR1 SGHNT, CDR2 YYREEE (reference sequence). V dropped 4 bases and J dropped 0; count of bases not matched to a gene: 4.

This rearrangement joins TRBV27 to TRBJ1-2; 10 bases are a match to TRBD1. With V trimmed by 6 bases and J by 3 bases, 10 bases remained unmatched. This CDR3 spans 16 amino acids. Germline V gene lookup returns CDR1 MNHEY and CDR2 SMNVEV (reference sequence). The DNA of the CDR3 is TGTGCCAGCAGGCGAGAAAAGGACAGGGGGGACTATGGCTACACCTTC. Its protein product is CASRREKDRGDYGYTF.

In its sample, this clone was seen a few times. The chain couples TRBV7-8 to TRBJ2-1; 8 bases map to TRBD2. Germline V gene sequence: CDR1 SGHVS, CDR2 FQNEAQ. This CDR3 is built from 16 residues. V was clipped by 0 bases and J by 0 bases; unmatched bases: 1. The CDR3 loop is CASSLAGTSSYNEQFF. CDR3 DNA: TGTGCCAGCAGCTTAGCGGGGACTAGCTCCTACAATGAGCAGTTCTTC.

The table lists this clone with a few counts. The chain uses TRBV7-2 and TRBJ2-7; TRBD2 agrees at 9 bases. CDR3 length equals 15 residues. The ends lost 4 bases at V and 4 bases at J; junction bases unmatched: 8. Per the germline V gene, CDR1 is SGHTA and CDR2 is FQGNSA. As DNA, the CDR3 is TGTGCCAGCAGCTCCGTGACTAGCGGACCATACGAGCAGTACGTC. Translated: CASSSVTSGPYEQYV.

This chain links TRBV9 with TRBJ2-3; D is unresolved. This CDR3 comprises 12 residues. Germline values: CDR1 SGDLS, CDR2 YYNGEE. Trimming removed 1 base from V and 6 bases from J, with 6 bases in between. CDR3 protein: CASSVRPDTQYF. CDR3 nucleotide sequence: TGTGCCAGCAGCGTAAGGCCCGATACGCAGTATTTT.